Below are 18 T cell receptor beta chains sequenced from a single sample in a study of blood T cell repertoires in COVID-19. The assay was immunoSEQ multiplex PCR, and TCRdb's table has in-frame clones only and misses some. Found here are 120,000 or so clones, under 80% of them singletons; the top ten hold about 2.3%. Sequencing was performed on peripheral blood. These receptor sequences come from a man in his 70s with acute or convalescent COVID-19.

This clone appeared a few times. V and J are TRBV10-3 and TRBJ2-2; perhaps TRBD2 as D (5 bases). The V gene's germline CDR1 is ENHRY and CDR2 SYGVKD. This CDR3 is 14 amino acids long. Trimming stripped 7 bases from V and 0 bases from J, with 9 bases between. CDR3 residues: CAITRGSNTGELFF. CDR3 DNA sequence: TGTGCCATCACACGGGGATCGAACACCGGGGAGCTGTTTTTT.

The chain has TRBV7-3 and TRBJ1-6, with D tentatively TRBD1 (6 bases). CDR1 is SGHTA, CDR2 FQGTGA, per germline. The CDR3 consists of 14 residues. V lost 5 bases to trimming and J lost 9 bases, with 14 bases between them. The CDR3 coding sequence is TGTGCCAGCAGCACTGGACAGTTCGGTTCACCCCTCCACTTT. This gives the protein CASSTGQFGSPLHF.

The rearrangement uses TRBV5-1 and TRBJ2-2, with a tentative D call TRBD2 (5 bases). Germline CDR1 is SGHRS and CDR2 is YFSETQ. The V end lost 1 base, the J end lost 7 bases, and 14 bases lay between the germline ends. This CDR3 region has 15 residues. DNA for the CDR3: TGCGCCAGCAGCTTGAGAGGGAGTATTAGCGGGGAGCTGTTTTTT. This encodes CASSLRGSISGELFF.

The chain has TRBV19 and TRBJ1-1, with D uncertain. Trimming took off 5 bases at V and 7 bases at J, with 14 bases between the two ends. The CDR3 consists of 13 residues. Germline CDR1 is LNHDA and CDR2 is SQIVND (reference sequence). In DNA form, the CDR3 reads TGTGCCAGTAGTCCGTCTTACGGGTTTGAAGCTTTCTTT. It encodes CASSPSYGFEAFF.

This clone was counted a few times. The rearrangement joins TRBV5-6 to TRBJ2-1; 13 positions match TRBD2. The germline V gene has CDR1 SGHDT and CDR2 YYEEEE. CDR3 size: 18 residues. After removal of 4 bases from V and 0 bases from J, the junction contained 7 bases not matched to a gene. The CDR3 is CASSPGLAGASSYNEQFF. The CDR3 DNA sequence: TGTGCCAGCAGCCCCGGACTAGCGGGGGCCTCCTCCTACAATGAGCAGTTCTTC.

J is TRBJ2-5 and V is TRBV7-2, with D possibly being TRBD2 (7 bases). The germline V gene encodes CDR1 SGHTA and CDR2 FQGNSA. The CDR3 totals 15 residues. V lost 7 bases to trimming and J lost 3 bases, with 18 bases between them. The CDR3 loop is CASKLGGAGEETQYF. The CDR3 region has the DNA TGTGCCAGCAAGCTAGGGGGGGCGGGAGAAGAGACCCAGTACTTC.

This clone appeared a few times. The J gene is TRBJ2-7, the V gene TRBV10-3; TRBD1 matches 7 bases. The germline V gene has CDR1 ENHRY and CDR2 SYGVKD. This CDR3 is built from 15 residues. V gave up 1 base and J gave up 4 bases; unmatched junction bases: 7. In nucleotides, the CDR3 is TGTGCCATCAGTGAGTGGGACAGAGGGAGTTACGAGCAGTACTTC. It encodes CAISEWDRGSYEQYF.

CDR3 nucleotide sequence: TGTGCCAGCAGTTATCTCTATAATTCACCCCTCCACTTT. Translated: CASSYLYNSPLHF. The chain couples TRBV6-5 to TRBJ1-6; D is uncertain. The V end was cut by 3 bases, the J end by 3 bases, with 3 bases between. CDR3 length equals 13 residues. CDR1 and CDR2 (germline): MNHEY, SVGAGI.

The chain combines TRBV4-1 with TRBJ2-7; 8 positions agree with TRBD1. V lost 4 bases, J lost 13 bases, and 9 bases stayed unmatched. The CDR3 totals 12 residues. Looked up from germline, CDR1 is MGHRA and CDR2 is YSYEKL. CDR3 protein: CASSLTGQGTYF. For the CDR3, the DNA is TGCGCCAGCAGCCTAACTGGACAGGGTACTTACTTC.

DNA of the CDR3: TGTGCCAGCATCATGGGACAGGAGTACTACGAGCAGTACTTC. This gives the protein CASIMGQEYYEQYF. The chain recombines TRBV6-5 with TRBJ2-7; 8 bases map to TRBD1. V lost 7 bases, J lost 3 bases, and 8 bases stayed unmatched. The CDR3 totals 14 residues. Germline lookup yields CDR1 MNHEY and CDR2 SVGAGI.

The chain joins TRBV5-8 to TRBJ1-4; D perhaps matches TRBD1 (5 bases). The V end was cut by 0 bases, the J end by 4 bases, with 10 bases between. This CDR3 is 15 amino acids long. The germline V gene has CDR1 SGHTS and CDR2 YDEGEE. The CDR3 protein is CASSLEGADNEKLFF. The CDR3 bases are TGTGCCAGCAGCTTGGAAGGGGCCGATAATGAAAAACTGTTTTTT.

This clone showed up just a few times. This rearrangement joins TRBV25-1 to TRBJ1-6, with 10 bases matching TRBD1. The CDR3 is 17 amino acids. Germline V CDR1 and CDR2: MGHDK, SYGVNS. The J segment lost 10 bases and the V segment lost 6 bases, leaving 15 bases of the junction unmatched. The CDR3 DNA reads TGTGCCAGCAGCCCAAGACAGGGGGCGCGGGTTTTCTCACCCCTCCACTTT. Its translation is CASSPRQGARVFSPLHF.

This chain links TRBV3-1 (or the pseudogene TRBV3-2) with TRBJ1-5; the D is unclear. The CDR3 has 13 amino acids. The germline CDR1 and CDR2 sequences are LGHDT and YNNKEL (reference sequence). V was pared by 0 bases and J by 6 bases, with 6 bases between. In nucleotides, the CDR3 is TGTGCCAGCAGCCAAGATACAATTCAGCCCCAGCATTTT. Translation gives CASSQDTIQPQHF.

This clone was counted between two and nine times. V gene TRBV19 combines with J gene TRBJ1-5; TRBD1 might be the D (6 bases). Germline-derived CDR1 and CDR2 are LNHDA and SQIVND (reference sequence). CDR3 length: 17 residues. The V and J ends lost 5 bases and 3 bases respectively, with 20 bases between them. The DNA for the CDR3 is TGTGCCAGTAGTTTCTGGCGAGGGGGGGTCTACAATCAGCCCCAGCATTTT. This codes for CASSFWRGGVYNQPQHF.

This clone was detected once. This chain connects TRBV5-1 to TRBJ2-3, with TRBD2 matching over 8 bases. V dropped 0 bases and J dropped 2; count of bases not matched to a gene: 2. Looked up from germline, CDR1 is SGHRS and CDR2 is YFSETQ. The CDR3 totals 15 residues. The CDR3 DNA sequence: TGCGCCAGCAGCTTGGTAGCGGGGTTCACAGATACGCAGTATTTT. Encoded protein: CASSLVAGFTDTQYF.

This rearrangement joins TRBV7-9 to TRBJ1-2; TRBD1 is a possible D gene (6 bases). Germline CDR1 is SEHNR and CDR2 is FQNEAQ (reference sequence). The germline V and J ends were trimmed by 6 bases and 6 bases, with 17 bases remaining between them. The CDR3 has 14 amino acids. CDR3 region: CASSLTGIVHGYTF. The CDR3 DNA follows: TGTGCCAGCAGTCTAACAGGGATTGTTCATGGCTACACCTTC.

This chain uses TRBV9 with TRBJ2-3; TRBD1 aligns across 7 bases. The CDR3 spans 15 residues. The junction had 7 bases not matched to a gene; V was cut back by 4 bases and J by 2 bases. Germline CDR1 SGDLS, CDR2 YYNGEE. The DNA for the CDR3 is TGTGCCAGCAGCTCAAAGGACAGGACCACAGATACGCAGTATTTT. Amino acid sequence: CASSSKDRTTDTQYF.

This chain joins TRBV4-1 and TRBJ1-1; D gene unclear. The germline V and J ends were trimmed by 0 bases and 1 base, with 9 bases remaining between them. This CDR3 region has 15 residues. Looked up from germline, CDR1 is MGHRA and CDR2 is YSYEKL. CDR3 nucleotides: TGCGCCAGCAGCCAAGATGATAGAGAGAACACTGAAGCTTTCTTT. As protein: CASSQDDRENTEAFF.